The next 29 T cell receptor beta chains were all read from a single sample in a study of T cell responses to AZD1222 COVID-19 vaccine. Assay: immunoSEQ multiplex PCR; the TCRdb copy retains only in-frame clones and omits some. The data show about 160,000 clones, about 89% seen once. The sample consisted of peripheral blood, taken 28 days after the second AZD1222 dose. These TCRs come from an adult who received the AZD1222 COVID-19 vaccine.

The chain recombines TRBV30 with TRBJ1-2, with D unclear. The CDR3 is 14 residues long. The ends were cut back, 7 bases at V and 8 bases at J, with 23 bases in the middle. The germline gives CDR1 GTSNPN, CDR2 SVGIG (reference sequence). The CDR3 DNA reads TGTGCCTCCCCCCGGTTACGAGTAGAGAGGGGCTACACCTTC. Its protein is CASPRLRVERGYTF.

The chain couples TRBV7-8 to TRBJ2-5; no reliable D call. The CDR3 loop spans 13 amino acids. The V gene lost 0 bases and the J gene lost 1 base, with 3 bases spanning the gap. Germline V gene sequence: CDR1 SGHVS, CDR2 FQNEAQ. This CDR3 reads CASSLAVQETQYF. In nucleotides, the CDR3 is TGTGCCAGCAGCTTAGCGGTCCAAGAGACCCAGTACTTC.

The genes are TRBV7-9 and TRBJ1-1, with D perhaps TRBD1 (5 bases). In germline, CDR1 is SEHNR, CDR2 FQNEAQ (reference sequence). This CDR3 region has 13 residues. The V end was cut by 4 bases, the J end by 11 bases, with 17 bases between. The CDR3 reads CASSSTGRVKAFF. In DNA form, the CDR3 reads TGTGCCAGCAGCTCCACGGGCAGGGTTAAGGCTTTCTTT.

V is TRBV6-5 and J is TRBJ2-1; D is possibly TRBD1 or TRBD2 (6 bases each). CDR3 length equals 13 residues. Looked up from germline, CDR1 is MNHEY and CDR2 is SVGAGI. V shed 8 bases and J shed 9 bases, with 17 bases lying between them. DNA for the CDR3: TGTGCCAGCGTAGGGGGGCGCATCGGTGAGCAGTTCTTC. Translation gives CASVGGRIGEQFF.

The rearrangement uses TRBV7-9 and TRBJ1-1, with 8 bases matching TRBD1. The trim removed 5 bases at V and 1 base at J, leaving 9 bases unmatched. The germline gives CDR1 SEHNR, CDR2 FQNEAQ (reference sequence). CDR3 size: 16 residues. The CDR3 bases are TGTGCCAGCAGCCCGTGGCAGGGGGCCGAGAACACTGAAGCTTTCTTT. Translating it yields CASSPWQGAENTEAFF.

This clone came up a few times. The V call is TRBV5-4, the J call TRBJ2-5, with 8 bases that match TRBD2. This CDR3 comprises 15 residues. J lost 2 bases, V lost 7 bases, and 10 bases had no gene match. The V gene's germline CDR1 is SGHNT and CDR2 YYREEE (reference sequence). The CDR3 loop reads CASAPSGGLQETQYF. The DNA for the CDR3 is TGTGCCAGCGCCCCCTCGGGGGGGCTGCAAGAGACCCAGTACTTC.

The chain joins TRBV9 to TRBJ2-7; 7 bases map to TRBD2. Germline CDR1 reads SGDLS; CDR2 reads YYNGEE. Losses at the gene ends were 3 bases for V and 5 bases for J; bases not matched to a gene: 11. The CDR3 loop spans 15 amino acids. The CDR3 DNA reads TGTGCCAGCAGCGCCGTGTGGGGGGGAGGTAACGAGCAGTACTTC. It specifies CASSAVWGGGNEQYF.

This clone occurred once. The rearrangement links TRBV4-2 to TRBJ2-2; 8 bases fit TRBD2. Looked up from germline, CDR1 is LGHNA and CDR2 is YNFKEQ. The V segment lost 3 bases and the J segment 7 bases; nucleotides outside the gene matches: 10. The CDR3 has 16 amino acids. This CDR3 reads CASSQAGTRKGGELFF. DNA of the CDR3: TGTGCCAGCAGCCAGGCCGGGACTAGAAAGGGCGGGGAGCTGTTTTTT.

This rearrangement joins TRBV5-1 to TRBJ2-3; TRBD2 aligns across 9 bases. The CDR3 extends over 15 amino acids. Germline loops: CDR1 SGHRS, CDR2 YFSETQ. V lost 2 bases and J lost 4; bases outside the gene matches: 5. CDR3 sequence (DNA): TGCGCCAGCAGCTTAGGCGGGGGGGCTGCAGATACGCAGTATTTT. Encoded protein: CASSLGGGAADTQYF.

This sequence joins TRBV7-3 and TRBJ2-1; perhaps TRBD1 as D (6 bases). The CDR3 runs 14 residues. CDR1 is SGHTA and CDR2 is FQGTGA in the germline V gene. V lost 5 bases, J lost 4 bases, and 12 bases lay in between. In nucleotides, the CDR3 is TGTGCCAGCAGCAACCCAGGACAGTACAATGAGCAGTTCTTC. This encodes CASSNPGQYNEQFF. The full variable domain, its missing parts supplied by reference TRBV7-3 and TRBJ2-1, is GAGVSQTPSNKVTEKGKYVELRCDPISGHTALYWYRQSLGQGPEFLIYFQGTGAADDSGLPNDRFFAVRPEGSVSTLKIQRTERGDSAVYLCASSNPGQYNEQFFGPGTRLTVL.

The genes are TRBV12-3 or TRBV12-4 and TRBJ2-7; D is undetermined. The V end was cut by 4 bases, the J end by 5 bases, with 6 bases between. This CDR3 has 11 amino acids. Here the CDR3 DNA reads TGTGCCAGCAGTTCGGCCCACGAGCAGTACTTC. Residues: CASSSAHEQYF.

This clone was detected only once. The J gene is TRBJ1-2, the V gene TRBV7-9, with D unresolved. Per germline, CDR1 SEHNR and CDR2 FQNEAQ (reference sequence). The CDR3 is made up of 13 amino acids. The ends were cut back, 7 bases at V and 4 bases at J, with 13 bases in the middle. CDR3 sequence reads: CASTPGRSYGYTF. The CDR3 region has the DNA TGTGCCAGCACCCCGGGCAGAAGCTATGGCTACACCTTC.

The sample holds one count of this clone. This chain uses TRBV25-1 with TRBJ2-7; possibly TRBD2 for D (5 bases). The CDR3 covers 15 residues. The V gene's germline CDR1 is MGHDK and CDR2 SYGVNS. With 3 bases removed from V and 4 bases from J, the gap between germline ends came to 16 bases. CDR3 sequence: CASSELETKIYEQYF. The DNA for the CDR3 is TGTGCCAGCAGTGAGTTAGAGACTAAAATTTACGAGCAGTACTTC.

The chain couples TRBV29-1 to TRBJ2-3; 11 nucleotides agree with TRBD1. From germline, CDR1 is SQVTM and CDR2 ANQGSEA. The CDR3 consists of 19 residues. J gave up 1 base and V 6 bases, and 18 bases lay outside the gene matches. The CDR3 loop is CSVLLRTGGGYSGTDTQYF. The CDR3 DNA is TGCAGCGTCCTACTCCGGACAGGGGGCGGGTACTCCGGCACAGATACGCAGTATTTT.

This clone was observed a few times. This chain connects TRBV15 to TRBJ2-1; D is undetermined. Germline CDR1 and CDR2: LNHNV and YYDKDF (reference sequence). This CDR3 contains 12 residues. Deletions cut 0 bases from V and 10 bases from J, with 7 bases between. CDR3 coding DNA: TGTGCCACCAGCAGAGATTTAGCCGAGCAGTTCTTC. This translates into CATSRDLAEQFF.

The chain is built from TRBV7-9 and TRBJ1-2; 7 nucleotides match TRBD1. Germline V gene sequence: CDR1 SEHNR, CDR2 FQNEAQ (reference sequence). This CDR3 has 14 amino acids. J was trimmed by 2 bases and V by 5 bases; bases with no gene match: 5. In nucleotides, the CDR3 is TGTGCCAGCAGCCCACCGGGACAGAACTATGGCTACACCTTC. Protein product: CASSPPGQNYGYTF.

The chain links TRBV5-1 to TRBJ1-6, with D tentatively TRBD1 (5 bases). Trimming left V 4 bases short and J 7 bases short, with 18 bases between. Germline CDR1 SGHRS, CDR2 YFSETQ. The CDR3 runs to 16 residues. The DNA for the CDR3 is TGCGCCAGCAGCCTGGACACTGTGGAGGGCAATTCACCCCTCCACTTT. Translation gives CASSLDTVEGNSPLHF.

CDR3 sequence: CATSPRQGTDTQYF. The CDR3 DNA sequence: TGTGCCACCAGCCCCCGACAGGGCACAGATACGCAGTATTTT. The chain carries TRBV15 and TRBJ2-3; TRBD1 is a possible D gene (6 bases). Germline lookup yields CDR1 LNHNV and CDR2 YYDKDF (reference sequence). The germline V and J ends were trimmed by 5 bases and 1 base, with 10 bases remaining between them. This CDR3 comprises 14 residues.

V is TRBV7-3 and J is TRBJ2-7; tentatively, D is TRBD2 (6 bases). Per the germline V gene, CDR1 is SGHTA and CDR2 is FQGTGA. V was shortened by 1 base and J by 1 base, with 14 bases between the two germline ends. The CDR3 is 16 residues long. The CDR3 is CASSLSGGSRSYEQYF. CDR3 DNA sequence: TGTGCCAGCAGCTTAAGTGGGGGGAGTCGGTCCTACGAGCAGTACTTC.

CDR3 DNA sequence: TGTGCCAGCAGCTTGAGGGGGGCCTATGGCTACACCTTC. Translation: CASSLRGAYGYTF. The chain has TRBV5-6 and TRBJ1-2, with a weak D call TRBD1 (6 bases). This CDR3 contains 13 residues. The germline V gene has CDR1 SGHDT and CDR2 YYEEEE. Trimming took off 1 base at V and 4 bases at J, with 8 bases between the two ends.

Regarding this clone: Other DNA sequences of this sample code for an identical CDR3. The rearrangement links TRBV7-8 to TRBJ1-3, with D unclear. The CDR3 is 14 amino acids. V was shortened by 4 bases and J by 0 bases, with 7 bases between the two germline ends. Germline-derived CDR1 and CDR2 are SGHVS and FQNEAQ. The chain's CDR3 is CASSSPSSGNTIYF. The CDR3 DNA reads TGTGCCAGCAGCTCCCCTTCCTCTGGAAACACCATATATTTT.

The chain couples TRBV30 to TRBJ1-5; D not certain. Trimming shortened V by 1 base and J by 1 base, and 5 bases separated the two germline ends. The V gene's germline CDR1 is GTSNPN and CDR2 SVGIG (reference sequence). CDR3 length equals 13 residues. CDR3 sequence reads: CAWSDGSNQPQHF. The CDR3 DNA follows: TGTGCCTGGAGTGATGGAAGCAATCAGCCCCAGCATTTT.

The chain carries TRBV5-4 and TRBJ1-4, with D possibly being TRBD1 (5 bases). Germline V lookup: CDR1 SGHNT, CDR2 YYREEE (reference sequence). This CDR3 spans 13 amino acids. V gave up 5 bases and J gave up 8 bases, with 13 bases separating them. The CDR3 bases are TGTGCCAGCAGGGGGGGGAACGCCGAAAAACTGTTTTTT. Amino acids: CASRGGNAEKLFF.

The chain employs TRBV2 and TRBJ2-5, with TRBD1 as a possible D gene (6 bases). Germline values: CDR1 SNHLY, CDR2 FYNNEI. V was shortened by 4 bases and J by 2 bases, with 20 bases between the two germline ends. The CDR3 is 17 amino acids. This CDR3 reads CASSASSLDSEQETQYF. The CDR3 nucleotides read TGTGCCAGCAGTGCCTCGAGCCTGGACAGCGAACAAGAGACCCAGTACTTC.

The chain couples TRBV29-1 to TRBJ1-5; D call uncertain. This CDR3 comprises 14 residues. Trimming took off 4 bases at V and 7 bases at J, with 17 bases between the two ends. Germline values: CDR1 SQVTM, CDR2 ANQGSEA. CDR3 in amino acids: CSVGMGRGGQPQHF. For the CDR3, the DNA is TGCAGCGTTGGTATGGGCCGGGGTGGCCAGCCCCAGCATTTT.

The chain has TRBV11-2 and TRBJ2-2; 12 bases fit TRBD1. The CDR3 sequence is 18 residues long. Looked up from germline, CDR1 is SGHAT and CDR2 is FQNNGV. Unmatched junction bases numbered 7, after V lost 1 base and J lost 4 bases. DNA of the CDR3: TGTGCCAGCAGCTTAGCAGGGACAGGGGGCGACCTCACCGGGGAGCTGTTTTTT. Translating gives CASSLAGTGGDLTGELFF.

The gene calls are TRBV7-2 and TRBJ2-7; D gene uncertain. CDR3 length: 14 residues. The germline V and J ends were trimmed by 5 bases and 13 bases, with 24 bases remaining between them. CDR1 and CDR2 from the germline V gene are SGHTA and FQGNSA. CDR3 DNA: TGTGCCAGCAGCCCCAATAACCCTCCCGGGTGGTGTTACTTC. It translates to CASSPNNPPGWCYF.

This CDR3 reads CASRRDDVRRTEAFF. CDR3 nucleotide sequence: TGTGCCAGTAGGCGGGATGATGTTAGGAGGACTGAAGCTTTCTTT. The V call is TRBV19, the J call TRBJ1-1; D gene ambiguous. The CDR3 is 15 amino acids. Germline V gives CDR1 LNHDA, CDR2 SQIVND (reference sequence). The germline V and J ends were trimmed by 6 bases and 5 bases, with 19 bases remaining between them.

The chain employs TRBV7-9 and TRBJ2-2; D is unresolved. Germline loops: CDR1 SEHNR, CDR2 FQNEAQ (reference sequence). There are 13 residues in the CDR3. The V end lost 4 bases, the J end lost 5 bases, and 8 bases lay between the germline ends. CDR3 sequence (DNA): TGTGCCAGCAGCTGGCCTGCGACCGGGGAGCTGTTTTTT. The encoded protein is CASSWPATGELFF.